These 18 T cell receptor beta chains came from one sample sequenced in a study of identical twins. Each CDR3 protein gets one entry after TCRdb re-called the 5' RACE reads with MiXCR. The sample consists of 1.5 million to 2 million distinct CDR3 sequences, about 30% of them appearing once. The specimen was cord blood. The receptors shown here come from a newborn girl in good health.

This clonotype was observed many times. The chain is built from TRBV28 and TRBJ1-2, with D possibly TRBD1 on 6 matching bases. CDR3 length: 14 amino acids. Germline V gives CDR1 MDHEN, CDR2 SYDVKM. Trimming left V 4 bases short and J 4 bases short, with 13 bases between. DNA for the CDR3: TGTGCCAGCAGTTCAGCCGGGACACCCTATGGCTACACCTTC. Residues: CASSSAGTPYGYTF.

The chain has TRBV4-1 and TRBJ2-3, with 12 bases aligning to TRBD2. The CDR3 spans 18 residues. Germline V gene sequence: CDR1 MGHRA, CDR2 YSYEKL. V lost 0 bases, J lost 6 bases, and 10 bases stayed unmatched. The CDR3 reads CASSQEGTGLAGSDTQYF. CDR3 DNA sequence: TGCGCCAGCAGCCAAGAAGGGACCGGACTAGCGGGAAGCGATACGCAGTATTTT.

The genes are TRBV25-1 and TRBJ2-1; 9 nucleotides line up with TRBD2. V was pared by 2 bases and J by 6 bases, with 5 bases of the junction left unmatched. The CDR3 totals 15 residues. CDR1 is MGHDK, CDR2 SYGVNS, per germline. CDR3 loop: CASSEGGGGGNEQFF. CDR3 sequence (DNA): TGTGCCAGCAGTGAAGGTGGCGGGGGGGGCAATGAGCAGTTCTTC.

Note on this clonotype: Being one base from a much bigger clone, this may be a read error. The chain links TRBV6-1 to TRBJ1-5, with D maybe TRBD1 (6 bases). V lost 0 bases and J lost 4, with 16 bases in between. The CDR3 is made up of 17 amino acids. CDR1 is MNHNS, CDR2 SASEGT, per germline. The CDR3 bases are TGTGCCAGCAGTGAAGCTCTCCCGGGACAAGGTAATCAGCCCCAGCATTTT. It encodes CASSEALPGQGNQPQHF.

The sample holds a few counts of this clonotype. J is TRBJ2-1 and V is TRBV3-1; D might be TRBD1 (6 bases). With 5 bases removed from V and 5 bases from J, the gap between germline ends came to 10 bases. The CDR3 contains 13 residues. The germline V gene encodes CDR1 LGHDT and CDR2 YNNKEL (reference sequence). The CDR3 region has the DNA TGTGCCAGCAGCAAACAGGGAGACAATGAGCAGTTCTTC. Its translation is CASSKQGDNEQFF.

This clonotype was observed a few times. V is TRBV5-6 and J is TRBJ2-1; TRBD2 matches 10 bases. The CDR3 consists of 17 residues. Trimming cost V 1 base and J 7 bases; bases outside gene matches: 11. Germline loops: CDR1 SGHDT, CDR2 YYEEEE. This chain's CDR3 is CASSLRASGSSRNEQFF. The CDR3 DNA follows: TGTGCCAGCAGCTTGAGAGCTAGCGGGAGCTCCAGAAATGAGCAGTTCTTC.

This clonotype was seen a handful of times. The CDR3 DNA sequence: TGTGCCAGCAGCTTAAGGACAGGGTCCAATGAGCAGTTCTTC. It yields the protein CASSLRTGSNEQFF. V and J are TRBV11-2 and TRBJ2-1; the match to TRBD1 covers 8 bases. Germline V gene lookup returns CDR1 SGHAT and CDR2 FQNNGV. This CDR3 is 14 amino acids long. Germline trimming cut 2 bases from V and 6 bases from J; bases unmatched to any gene: 3.

This chain links TRBV5-1 with TRBJ1-6; 11 bases agree with TRBD1. V dropped 4 bases and J dropped 10; count of bases not matched to a gene: 7. Germline-derived CDR1 and CDR2 are SGHRS and YFSETQ. CDR3 size: 15 residues. CDR3 protein: CASSPSDRGQSPLHF. The DNA for the CDR3 is TGCGCCAGCAGCCCCTCGGACAGGGGGCAGTCACCCCTCCACTTT.

This chain uses TRBV6-1 with TRBJ2-3, with D perhaps matching TRBD1 (6 bases). The V gene lost 3 bases and the J gene lost 2 bases, with 9 bases spanning the gap. This CDR3 comprises 14 residues. Germline-derived CDR1 and CDR2 are MNHNS and SASEGT. DNA of the CDR3: TGTGCCAGCAGTGAGGGGACACCCACAGATACGCAGTATTTT. This gives the protein CASSEGTPTDTQYF.

The rearrangement joins TRBV15 to TRBJ2-7; D is uncertain. Trimming removed 0 bases from V and 3 bases from J, with 6 bases in between. Germline CDR1 LNHNV, CDR2 YYDKDF (reference sequence). The CDR3 covers 13 residues. CDR3 amino acids: CATSREVDYEQYF. Written as DNA, the CDR3 is TGTGCCACCAGCAGAGAGGTGGACTACGAGCAGTACTTC.

This clonotype has just a few counts. The chain is built from TRBV10-2 and TRBJ2-4; the D gene is possibly TRBD2 (6 bases). Trimming removed 0 bases at V and 1 base at J, with 19 bases between. Per the germline V gene, CDR1 is WSHSY and CDR2 is SAAADI. The CDR3 is made up of 19 amino acids. This CDR3 reads CASSESLLAEGPAKNIQYF. As DNA, the CDR3 is TGCGCCAGCAGTGAGTCTCTATTAGCGGAAGGGCCGGCCAAAAACATTCAGTACTTC.

V usage is TRBV3-1 and J usage is TRBJ2-5, with 10 bases lining up with TRBD2. This CDR3 is 15 amino acids long. In germline, CDR1 is LGHDT, CDR2 YNNKEL (reference sequence). Losses at the gene ends were 7 bases for V and 11 bases for J; bases not matched to a gene: 16. The CDR3 DNA reads TGTGCCAGCACCCCGAGACTAGCGGGCTTTAATGAGCAGTACTTC. The encoded protein is CASTPRLAGFNEQYF.

With respect to this clonotype: A much more abundant neighbour one base away suggests this may be a read error. The chain carries TRBV29-1 and TRBJ1-2, with D hard to call. The length of the CDR3 is 12 residues. Trimming shortened V by 3 bases and J by 6 bases, and 11 bases separated the two germline ends. CDR1 SQVTM and CDR2 ANQGSEA come from the germline V gene. CDR3 in DNA: TGCAGCGTTGAGAAGAATCCTCATGGCTACACCTTC. It encodes CSVEKNPHGYTF.

This clonotype has at least ten counts. The junction shows a germline mismatch at one end, possibly a read error. V and J are TRBV12-3 or TRBV12-4 and TRBJ2-3, with 11 bases identical to TRBD2. The CDR3 has 16 amino acids. DNA for the CDR3: TGTGCCAGCAGCTTAGGGACTAGCGGAGTAACAGATACGCAGTATTTT. This sequence encodes CASSLGTSGVTDTQYF.

The V gene is TRBV13, the J gene TRBJ1-2; maybe TRBD1 (6 bases). V was trimmed by 0 bases and J by 5 bases, leaving 10 bases between them. CDR3 length: 14 residues. Germline V gives CDR1 PRHDT, CDR2 FYEKMQ (reference sequence). In nucleotides, the CDR3 is TGTGCCAGCAGCTTAGGCGGGGGGCGGTATGGCTACACCTTC. The encoded protein is CASSLGGGRYGYTF. Variable domain in full (rest from reference TRBV13 and TRBJ1-2): AAGVIQSPRHLIKEKRETATLKCYPIPRHDTVYWYQQGPGQDPQFLISFYEKMQSDKGSIPDRFSAQQFSDYHSELNMSSLELGDSALYFCASSLGGGRYGYTFGSGTRLTVV.

The chain employs TRBV5-1 and TRBJ1-4; TRBD1 is a possible D gene (5 bases). This CDR3 region has 15 residues. V gave up 7 bases and J gave up 8 bases, with 21 bases separating them. Germline CDR1 and CDR2: SGHRS and YFSETQ. The CDR3 spells CASSQLGTVNEKLFF. CDR3 nucleotides: TGCGCCAGCTCACAACTGGGGACTGTCAACGAAAAACTGTTTTTT.

Turning to this clonotype: At one of its ends the junction is not consistent with the germline gene, which may arise from a read error. The rearrangement uses TRBV4-2 and TRBJ2-1; perhaps TRBD2 as D (6 bases). Germline V gene sequence: CDR1 LGHNA, CDR2 YNFKEQ. The CDR3 extends over 15 amino acids. CDR3 loop: CASSQALGSYNEHFF. Written as DNA, the CDR3 is TGTGCCAGCAGCCAAGCCCTCGGGAGCTACAATGAGCATTTCTTC.

This clonotype came up a few times. This chain links TRBV5-1 with TRBJ2-5; 10 nucleotides align to TRBD2. The V gene end was trimmed by 2 bases and the J gene end by 4 bases; junction bases not matched to a gene: 2. Per the germline V gene, CDR1 is SGHRS and CDR2 is YFSETQ. The CDR3 runs 14 residues. CDR3 protein: CASSFSGGRETQYF. The CDR3 DNA reads as TGCGCCAGCAGCTTTAGCGGGGGGCGAGAGACCCAGTACTTC.